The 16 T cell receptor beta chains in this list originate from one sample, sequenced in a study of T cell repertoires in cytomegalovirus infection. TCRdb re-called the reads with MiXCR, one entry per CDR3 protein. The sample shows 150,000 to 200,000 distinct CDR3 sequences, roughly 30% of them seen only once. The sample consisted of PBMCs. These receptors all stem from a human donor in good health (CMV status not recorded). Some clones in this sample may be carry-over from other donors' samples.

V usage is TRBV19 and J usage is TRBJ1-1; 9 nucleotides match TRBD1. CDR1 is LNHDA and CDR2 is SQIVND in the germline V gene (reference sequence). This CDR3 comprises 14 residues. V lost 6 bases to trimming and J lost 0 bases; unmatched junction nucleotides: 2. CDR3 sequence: CASSRQGVNTEAFF. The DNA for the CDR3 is TGTGCCAGTAGCCGACAGGGGGTGAACACTGAAGCTTTCTTT.

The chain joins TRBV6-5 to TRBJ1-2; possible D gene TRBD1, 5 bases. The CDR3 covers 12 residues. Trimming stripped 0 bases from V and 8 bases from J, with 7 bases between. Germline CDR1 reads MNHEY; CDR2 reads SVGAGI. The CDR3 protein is CASSYSRDGYTF. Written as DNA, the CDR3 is TGTGCCAGCAGTTACTCGAGGGACGGCTACACCTTC.

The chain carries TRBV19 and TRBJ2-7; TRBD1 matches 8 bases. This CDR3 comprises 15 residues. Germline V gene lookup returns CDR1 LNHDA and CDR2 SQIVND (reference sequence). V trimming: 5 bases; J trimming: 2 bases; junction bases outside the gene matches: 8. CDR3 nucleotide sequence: TGTGCCAGTAGTTTCACGACAGGGGTCACCTACGAGCAGTACTTC. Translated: CASSFTTGVTYEQYF.

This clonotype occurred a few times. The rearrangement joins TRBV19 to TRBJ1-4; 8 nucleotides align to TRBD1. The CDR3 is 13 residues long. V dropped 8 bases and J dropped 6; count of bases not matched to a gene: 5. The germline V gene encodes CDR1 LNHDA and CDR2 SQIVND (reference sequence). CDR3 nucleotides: TGTGCCAGTGGCCCAGGGGGCGATGAAAAACTGTTTTTT. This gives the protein CASGPGGDEKLFF.

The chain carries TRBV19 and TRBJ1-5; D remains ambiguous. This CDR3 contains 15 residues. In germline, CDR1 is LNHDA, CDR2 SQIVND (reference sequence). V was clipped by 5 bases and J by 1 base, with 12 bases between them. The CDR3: CASSRIWQSNQPQHF. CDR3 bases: TGTGCCAGTAGTCGTATCTGGCAGAGCAATCAGCCCCAGCATTTT.

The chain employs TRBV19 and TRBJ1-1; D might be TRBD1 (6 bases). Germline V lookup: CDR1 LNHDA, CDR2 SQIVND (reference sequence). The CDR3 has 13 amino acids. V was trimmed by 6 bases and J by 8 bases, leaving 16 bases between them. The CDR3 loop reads CASRNLGGEEAFF. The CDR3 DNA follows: TGTGCCAGTAGGAATCTGGGGGGCGAGGAAGCTTTCTTT.

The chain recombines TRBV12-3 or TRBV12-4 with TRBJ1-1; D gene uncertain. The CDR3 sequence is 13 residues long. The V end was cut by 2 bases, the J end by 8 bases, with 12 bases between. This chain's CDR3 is CASSLLEVAEAFF. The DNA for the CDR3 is TGTGCCAGCAGTTTACTTGAGGTGGCAGAAGCTTTCTTT.

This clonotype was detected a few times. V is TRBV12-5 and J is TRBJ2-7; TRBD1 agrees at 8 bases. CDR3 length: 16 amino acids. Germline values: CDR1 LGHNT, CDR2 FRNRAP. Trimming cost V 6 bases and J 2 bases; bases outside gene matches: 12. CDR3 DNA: TGTGCTAGTGGATTTCGGACAGGGATTATGACCTACGAGCAGTACTTC. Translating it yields CASGFRTGIMTYEQYF. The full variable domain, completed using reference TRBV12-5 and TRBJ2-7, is DARVTQTPRHKVTEMGQEVTMRCQPILGHNTVFWYRQTMMQGLELLAYFRNRAPLDDSGMPKDRFSAEMPDATLATLKIQPSEPRDSAVYFCASGFRTGIMTYEQYFGPGTRLTVT.

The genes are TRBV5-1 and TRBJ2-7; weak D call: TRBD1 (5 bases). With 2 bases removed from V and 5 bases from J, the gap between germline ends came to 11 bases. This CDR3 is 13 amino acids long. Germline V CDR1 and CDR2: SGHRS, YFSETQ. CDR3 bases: TGCGCCAGCAGCTTTAAAGGGGCGGACGAGCAGTACTTC. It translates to CASSFKGADEQYF. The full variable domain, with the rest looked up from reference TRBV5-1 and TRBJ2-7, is KAGVTQTPRYLIKTRGQQVTLSCSPISGHRSVSWYQQTPGQGLQFLFEYFSETQRNKGNFPGRFSGRQFSNSRSEMNVSTLELGDSALYLCASSFKGADEQYFGPGTRLTVT.

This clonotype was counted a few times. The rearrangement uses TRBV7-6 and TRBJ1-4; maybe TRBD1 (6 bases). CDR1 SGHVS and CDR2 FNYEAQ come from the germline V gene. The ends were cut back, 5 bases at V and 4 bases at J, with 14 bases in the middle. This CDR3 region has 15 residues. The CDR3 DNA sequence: TGTGCCAGCAGCACCCGGACAGCTTTTAATGAAAAACTGTTTTTT. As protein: CASSTRTAFNEKLFF.

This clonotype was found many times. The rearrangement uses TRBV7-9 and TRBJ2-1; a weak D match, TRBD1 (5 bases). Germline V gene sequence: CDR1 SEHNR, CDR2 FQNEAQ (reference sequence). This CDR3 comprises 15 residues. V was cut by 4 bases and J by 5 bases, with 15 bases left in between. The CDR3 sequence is CASSSVLDTNNEQFF. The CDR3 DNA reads TGTGCCAGCAGCTCCGTTTTGGACACCAACAATGAGCAGTTCTTC. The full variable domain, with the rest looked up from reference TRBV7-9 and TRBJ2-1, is DTGVSQNPRHKITKRGQNVTFRCDPISEHNRLYWYRQTLGQGPEFLTYFQNEAQLEKSRLLSDRFSAERPKGSFSTLEIQRTEQGDSAMYLCASSSVLDTNNEQFFGPGTRLTVL.

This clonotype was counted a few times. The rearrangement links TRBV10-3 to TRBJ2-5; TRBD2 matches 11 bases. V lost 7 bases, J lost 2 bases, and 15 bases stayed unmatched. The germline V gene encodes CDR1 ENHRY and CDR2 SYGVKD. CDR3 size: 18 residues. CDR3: CAITKTRAVAGGQETQYF. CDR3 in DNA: TGTGCCATCACCAAGACCCGAGCGGTAGCGGGGGGGCAAGAGACCCAGTACTTC.

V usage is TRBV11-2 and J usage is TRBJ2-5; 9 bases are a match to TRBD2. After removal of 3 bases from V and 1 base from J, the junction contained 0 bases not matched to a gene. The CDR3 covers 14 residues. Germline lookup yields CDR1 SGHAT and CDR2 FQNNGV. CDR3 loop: CASSFSGGQETQYF. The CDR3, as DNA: TGTGCCAGCAGCTTTAGCGGGGGCCAAGAGACCCAGTACTTC.

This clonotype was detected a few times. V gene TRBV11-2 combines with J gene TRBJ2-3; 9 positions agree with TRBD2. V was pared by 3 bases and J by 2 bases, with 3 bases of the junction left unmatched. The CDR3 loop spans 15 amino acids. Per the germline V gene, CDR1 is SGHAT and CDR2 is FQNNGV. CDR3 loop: CASSLRGGPTDTQYF. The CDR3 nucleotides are TGTGCCAGCAGCTTGCGGGGGGGCCCCACAGATACGCAGTATTTT.

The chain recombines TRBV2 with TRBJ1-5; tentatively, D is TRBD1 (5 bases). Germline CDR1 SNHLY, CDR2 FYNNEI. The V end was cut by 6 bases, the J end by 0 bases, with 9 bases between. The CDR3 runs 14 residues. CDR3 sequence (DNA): TGTGCCAGCAGCGGGACTTATAGCAATCAGCCCCAGCATTTT. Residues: CASSGTYSNQPQHF.

The CDR3 nucleotides are TGTGCCAGCAGCTTAAGACCCGGACAGGGGAACACTGAAGCTTTCTTT. Protein: CASSLRPGQGNTEAFF. The chain recombines TRBV11-2 with TRBJ1-1, with 8 bases aligning to TRBD1. The germline V gene encodes CDR1 SGHAT and CDR2 FQNNGV. V gave up 2 bases and J gave up 1 base; unmatched junction bases: 6. This CDR3 comprises 16 residues. The whole variable domain, remainder taken from reference TRBV11-2 and TRBJ1-1, is EAGVAQSPRYKIIEKRQSVAFWCNPISGHATLYWYQQILGQGPKLLIQFQNNGVVDDSQLPKDRFSAERLKGVDSTLKIQPAKLEDSAVYLCASSLRPGQGNTEAFFGQGTRLTVV.